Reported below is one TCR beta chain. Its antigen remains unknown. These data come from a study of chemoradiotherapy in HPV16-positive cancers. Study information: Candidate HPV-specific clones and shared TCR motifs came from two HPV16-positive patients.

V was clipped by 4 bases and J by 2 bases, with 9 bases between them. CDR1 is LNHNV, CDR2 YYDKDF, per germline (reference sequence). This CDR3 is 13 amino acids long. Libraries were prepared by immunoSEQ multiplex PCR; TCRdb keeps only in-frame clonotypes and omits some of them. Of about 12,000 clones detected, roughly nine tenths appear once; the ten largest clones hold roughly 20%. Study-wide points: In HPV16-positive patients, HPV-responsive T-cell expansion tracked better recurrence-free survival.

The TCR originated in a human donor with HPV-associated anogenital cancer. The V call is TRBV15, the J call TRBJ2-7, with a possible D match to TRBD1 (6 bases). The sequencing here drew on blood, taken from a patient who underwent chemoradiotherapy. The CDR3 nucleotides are TGTGCCACCAGCAAAAAGGGGGCCTACGAGCAGTACTTC. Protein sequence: CATSKKGAYEQYF.